This TCR beta chain stems from a study of memory CD4+ T cells and cytomegalovirus serostatus. General study findings and limits: Repertoires predicted CMV serostatus with median bootstrapped AUC of about 0.94.

This CDR3 has 14 residues. With 2 bases removed from V and 9 bases from J, the gap between germline ends came to 17 bases. Germline loops: CDR1 SGHRS, CDR2 YFSETQ. Assay used: immunoSEQ multiplex PCR; TCRdb lists only in-frame clones, some missing. The top ten clones hold roughly 0.5% of a sample with around 44,000 clones, just under 80% of them seen once. The sort gate was single viable CD3+CD4+CD8-CD45RO+ cells for memory CD4+ T cells. Positive selection with CD4 microbeads enriched total CD4+ T cells. This clone was seen just once. What it binds is unknown. The sequence came from an adult in good health and CMV-seronegative. The chain employs TRBV5-1 and TRBJ1-2, with no clear D. The sample comprised memory CD4+ T cells from blood. CDR3 loop: CASSFDPDRVRYTF. The CDR3, as DNA: TGCGCCAGCAGCTTTGATCCGGACCGGGTGCGCTACACCTTC.